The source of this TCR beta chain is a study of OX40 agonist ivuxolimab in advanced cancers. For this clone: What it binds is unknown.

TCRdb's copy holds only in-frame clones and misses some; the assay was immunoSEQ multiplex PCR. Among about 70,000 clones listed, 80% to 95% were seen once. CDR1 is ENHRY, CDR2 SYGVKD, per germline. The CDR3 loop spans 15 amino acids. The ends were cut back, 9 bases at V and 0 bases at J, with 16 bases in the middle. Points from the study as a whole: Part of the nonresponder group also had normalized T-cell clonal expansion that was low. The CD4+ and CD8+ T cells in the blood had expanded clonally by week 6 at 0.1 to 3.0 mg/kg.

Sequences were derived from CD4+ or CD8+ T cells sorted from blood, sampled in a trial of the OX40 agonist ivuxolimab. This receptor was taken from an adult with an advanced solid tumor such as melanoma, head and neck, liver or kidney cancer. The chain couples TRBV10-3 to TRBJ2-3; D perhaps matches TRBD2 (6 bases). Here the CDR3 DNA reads TGTGCCATAGGTGGGGGACTGACTAGCACAGATACGCAGTATTTT. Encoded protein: CAIGGGLTSTDTQYF.